One and the same sample provided the 20 T cell receptor beta chains below, sequenced in a study of chemoradiotherapy in HPV16-positive cancers. Only in-frame clones appear in the TCRdb table, and some are missing; sequencing was by immunoSEQ multiplex PCR. Of 510 or so clones in the sample, over 75% were seen once. Sequencing was performed on tumor tissue, taken from a patient who underwent chemoradiotherapy. The receptors come from a human donor with HPV-associated anogenital cancer.

The chain uses TRBV11-2 and TRBJ1-2; a weak D match, TRBD1 (5 bases). The CDR3 sequence is 13 residues long. The ends were cut back, 8 bases at V and 3 bases at J, with 13 bases in the middle. Looked up from germline, CDR1 is SGHAT and CDR2 is FQNNGV. The DNA of the CDR3 is TGTGCCAGCGGGGACCGGCGGGACTATGGCTACACCTTC. Encoded protein: CASGDRRDYGYTF.

The CDR3 coding sequence is TGCGCCAGCAGCCAAGGACAGGGGGCCTACGAGCAGTACTTC. Translation: CASSQGQGAYEQYF. J is TRBJ2-7 and V is TRBV4-3; 9 bases line up with TRBD1. V dropped 1 base and J dropped 2; count of bases not matched to a gene: 0. The CDR3 totals 14 residues. The germline gives CDR1 LGHNA, CDR2 YSLEER.

J is TRBJ2-6 and V is TRBV18, with D possibly TRBD2 on 6 matching bases. Germline V gene data show CDR1 as KGHSH and CDR2 as LQKENI. The CDR3 loop spans 17 amino acids. V was shortened by 6 bases and J by 0 bases, with 15 bases between the two germline ends. The CDR3 DNA sequence: TGTGCCAGCTCGACGGGAGAACCCTCCTCTGGGGCCAACGTCCTGACTTTC. It is translated as CASSTGEPSSGANVLTF.

V usage is TRBV18 and J usage is TRBJ2-1; tentatively, D is TRBD1 or TRBD2 (7 bases each). Germline-derived CDR1 and CDR2 are KGHSH and LQKENI. V was pared by 0 bases and J by 8 bases, with 14 bases between. The CDR3 sequence is 15 residues long. CDR3 region: CASSPPSGGAHEQFF. CDR3 bases: TGTGCCAGCTCACCACCGTCAGGGGGGGCCCATGAGCAGTTCTTC.

V and J are TRBV4-1 and TRBJ2-5, with D perhaps matching TRBD1 (5 bases). This CDR3 is built from 15 residues. Germline values: CDR1 MGHRA, CDR2 YSYEKL. With 2 bases removed from V and 3 bases from J, the gap between germline ends came to 13 bases. This CDR3 is CASSQLSRAEETQYF. CDR3 nucleotides: TGCGCCAGCAGCCAACTTAGCAGGGCCGAAGAGACCCAGTACTTC.

The chain combines TRBV10-1 with TRBJ2-7; no clear D. This CDR3 spans 13 amino acids. V shed 0 bases and J shed 3 bases, with 6 bases lying between them. Germline values: CDR1 WNHNN, CDR2 SYGVQD (reference sequence). CDR3 nucleotide sequence: TGCGCCAGCAGTGAGTCGGGCAGCTACGAGCAGTACTTC. Protein sequence: CASSESGSYEQYF.

For the CDR3, the DNA is TGTGCCAGTGGACCGAACACTGAAGCTTTCTTT. Translated, it gives CASGPNTEAFF. The chain combines TRBV19 with TRBJ1-1; D not certain. CDR1 is LNHDA and CDR2 is SQIVND in the germline V gene (reference sequence). V was clipped by 8 bases and J by 1 base, with 5 bases between them. CDR3 length: 11 residues.

The genes are TRBV4-2 and TRBJ2-7, with D unclear. CDR3 size: 15 residues. CDR1 LGHNA and CDR2 YNFKEQ come from the germline V gene. The V and J ends lost 0 bases and 2 bases respectively, with 11 bases between them. CDR3 sequence (DNA): TGTGCCAGCAGCCAAGATCTCGAGGCTACCTACGAGCAGTACTTC. Its protein is CASSQDLEATYEQYF.

The chain recombines TRBV15 with TRBJ2-7; the D gene is possibly TRBD2 (5 bases). In germline, CDR1 is LNHNV, CDR2 YYDKDF (reference sequence). Trimming stripped 0 bases from V and 2 bases from J, with 14 bases between. The CDR3 is 16 amino acids. DNA of the CDR3: TGTGCCACCAGCAGAGATCGTAGCGAATGGACCTACGAGCAGTACTTC. Amino acids: CATSRDRSEWTYEQYF.

CDR3: CASSLPSETSQYF. The DNA for the CDR3 is TGTGCCAGCAGCTTACCCTCCGAGACGTCCCAGTACTTC. V and J are TRBV11-2 and TRBJ2-5; D remains ambiguous. CDR3 length: 13 residues. Germline V gene sequence: CDR1 SGHAT, CDR2 FQNNGV. V was pared by 2 bases and J by 9 bases, with 13 bases between.

The gene calls are TRBV11-1 and TRBJ2-7; D gene unclear. With 4 bases removed from V and 7 bases from J, the gap between germline ends came to 14 bases. In germline, CDR1 is SGHAT, CDR2 FQDESV (reference sequence). The CDR3 has 13 amino acids. The CDR3 loop reads CASSSPRVPEQYF. Here the CDR3 DNA reads TGTGCCAGCAGCTCTCCTCGGGTGCCGGAGCAGTACTTC.

The rearrangement links TRBV18 to TRBJ2-7; D possibly corresponds to TRBD1 (6 bases). Germline CDR1 and CDR2: KGHSH and LQKENI. The CDR3 spans 16 residues. The germline V and J ends were trimmed by 0 bases and 7 bases, with 19 bases remaining between them. The CDR3 coding sequence is TGTGCCAGCTCACCACCCTATCCGAGGGACACCGTGGAGCAGTACTTC. Translated: CASSPPYPRDTVEQYF.

By share of the sample, this clone is hyperexpanded. The chain employs TRBV2 and TRBJ2-7, with 7 bases lining up with TRBD1. The CDR3 sequence is 12 residues long. The junction had 6 bases not matched to a gene; V was cut back by 7 bases and J by 6 bases. CDR1 is SNHLY and CDR2 is FYNNEI in the germline V gene. The CDR3 sequence is CASTDRVGEQYF. The CDR3 DNA follows: TGTGCCAGCACCGACAGGGTCGGCGAGCAGTACTTC.

This clone was found a few times. V gene TRBV5-5 combines with J gene TRBJ1-5, with 9 bases aligning to TRBD1. CDR1 is SGHKS, CDR2 YYEKEE, per germline (reference sequence). V shed 2 bases, J shed 7 bases, and the junction held 4 bases outside the gene matches. The CDR3 length is 14 residues. As DNA, the CDR3 is TGTGCCAGCAGCTTCCGGGACAGGGTCCAGCCCCAGCATTTT. Translation gives CASSFRDRVQPQHF. Variable domain in full (rest from reference TRBV5-5 and TRBJ1-5): DAGVTQSPTHLIKTRGQQVTLRCSPISGHKSVSWYQQVLGQGPQFIFQYYEKEERGRGNFPDRFSARQFPNYSSELNVNALLLGDSALYLCASSFRDRVQPQHFGDGTRLSIL.

The chain has TRBV10-3 and TRBJ1-2; the match to TRBD1 covers 7 bases. The length of the CDR3 is 17 residues. J gave up 1 base and V 2 bases, and 10 bases lay outside the gene matches. Germline values: CDR1 ENHRY, CDR2 SYGVKD. CDR3 sequence: CAISEREPGQNNYGYTF. CDR3 in DNA: TGTGCCATCAGTGAGAGGGAACCGGGACAGAATAACTATGGCTACACCTTC.

J is TRBJ2-2 and V is TRBV5-6; 9 bases match TRBD1. Germline lookup yields CDR1 SGHDT and CDR2 YYEEEE. The CDR3 is 15 amino acids. V was pared by 4 bases and J by 6 bases, with 7 bases of the junction left unmatched. CDR3 bases: TGTGCCAGCAGCGCCGGGACAGGGTCGGCCGGGGAGCTGTTTTTT. Translating gives CASSAGTGSAGELFF.

This chain uses TRBV6-6 with TRBJ2-3, with D maybe TRBD1 (6 bases). Trimming took off 6 bases at V and 7 bases at J, with 11 bases between the two ends. The CDR3 totals 12 residues. Germline V CDR1 and CDR2: MNHNY, SVGAGI (reference sequence). Here the CDR3 DNA reads TGTGCCAGCAGCTCAGGGGAAAATACGCAGTATTTT. It specifies CASSSGENTQYF.

The sample holds one count of this clone. The chain combines TRBV7-2 with TRBJ1-6; D remains unclear. The CDR3 sequence is 14 residues long. V lost 5 bases, J lost 7 bases, and 12 bases lay in between. The germline V gene has CDR1 SGHTA and CDR2 FQGNSA. For the CDR3, the DNA is TGTGCCAGCAGCCGAATAGTGGGGAATTCACCCCTCCACTTT. Translating gives CASSRIVGNSPLHF.

The gene calls are TRBV6-1 and TRBJ2-3, with D maybe TRBD1 (6 bases). V dropped 6 bases and J dropped 1 base, with 14 bases sitting between them. The CDR3 runs 15 residues. Germline CDR1 reads MNHNS; CDR2 reads SASEGT. CDR3 sequence: CASRDTGYGTDTQYF. CDR3 in DNA: TGTGCCAGCAGAGATACAGGGTATGGCACAGATACGCAGTATTTT.

This rearrangement joins TRBV2 to TRBJ2-3; the D call may be TRBD1 or TRBD2 (6 bases each). V lost 10 bases and J 0 bases, leaving 14 bases between the germline ends. CDR3 length equals 14 residues. Germline CDR1 and CDR2: SNHLY and FYNNEI. The CDR3 reads CAIPLGGSTDTQYF. DNA for the CDR3: TGTGCCATCCCCCTAGGGGGGAGCACAGATACGCAGTATTTT.